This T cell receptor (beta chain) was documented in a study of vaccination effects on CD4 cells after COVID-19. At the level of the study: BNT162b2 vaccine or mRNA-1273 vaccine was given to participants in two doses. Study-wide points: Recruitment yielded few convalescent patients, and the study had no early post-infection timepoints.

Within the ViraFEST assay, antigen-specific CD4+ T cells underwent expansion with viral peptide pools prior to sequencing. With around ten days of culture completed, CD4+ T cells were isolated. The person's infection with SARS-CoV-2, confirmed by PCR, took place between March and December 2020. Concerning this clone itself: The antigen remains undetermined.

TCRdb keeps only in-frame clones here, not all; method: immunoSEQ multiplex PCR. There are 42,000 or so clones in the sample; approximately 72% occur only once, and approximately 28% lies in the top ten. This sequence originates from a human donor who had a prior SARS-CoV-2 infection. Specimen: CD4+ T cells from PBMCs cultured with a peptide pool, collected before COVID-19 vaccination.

CDR3 region: CASSPSDRLSYEQYF. Written as DNA, the CDR3 is TGTGCCAGCAGCCCATCGGACAGGCTAAGCTACGAGCAGTACTTC. This rearrangement joins TRBV25-1 to TRBJ2-7; 7 bases align to TRBD1. Trimming at V came to 6 bases and at J to 3 bases, leaving 11 bases not matched to a gene. The CDR3 sequence is 15 residues long. Per the germline V gene, CDR1 is MGHDK and CDR2 is SYGVNS.